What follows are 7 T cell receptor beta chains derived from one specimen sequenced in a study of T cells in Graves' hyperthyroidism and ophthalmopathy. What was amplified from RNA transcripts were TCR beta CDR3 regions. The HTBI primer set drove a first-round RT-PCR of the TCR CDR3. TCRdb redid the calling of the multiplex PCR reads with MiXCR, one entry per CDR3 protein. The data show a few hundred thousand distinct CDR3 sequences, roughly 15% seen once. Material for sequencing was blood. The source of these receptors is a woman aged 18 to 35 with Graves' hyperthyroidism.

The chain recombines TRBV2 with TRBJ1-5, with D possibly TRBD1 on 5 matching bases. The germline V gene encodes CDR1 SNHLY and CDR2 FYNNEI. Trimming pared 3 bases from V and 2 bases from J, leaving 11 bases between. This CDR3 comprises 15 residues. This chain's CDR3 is CASSEGRVRNQPQHF. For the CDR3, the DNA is TGTGCCAGCAGTGAGGGCAGGGTGCGCAATCAGCCCCAGCATTTT. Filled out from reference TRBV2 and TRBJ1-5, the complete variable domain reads EPEVTQTPSHQVTQMGQEVILRCVPISNHLYFYWYRQILGQKVEFLVSFYNNEISEKSEIFDDQFSVERPDGSNFTLKIRSTKLEDSAMYFCASSEGRVRNQPQHFGDGTRLSIL.

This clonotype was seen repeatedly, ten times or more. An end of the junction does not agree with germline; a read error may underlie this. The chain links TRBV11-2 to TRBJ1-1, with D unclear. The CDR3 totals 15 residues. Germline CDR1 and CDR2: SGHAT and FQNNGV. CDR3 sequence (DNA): TGTGCCAGCAGCTTAGATCGTGTGAAGGGCACTAAAGCTTTCTTT. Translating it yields CASSLDRVKGTKAFF. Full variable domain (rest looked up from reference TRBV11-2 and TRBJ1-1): EAGVAQSPRYKIIEKRQSVAFWCNPISGHATLYWYQQILGQGPKLLIQFQNNGVVDDSQLPKDRFSAERLKGVDSTLKIQPAKLEDSAVYLCASSLDRVKGTKAFFGQGTRLTVV.

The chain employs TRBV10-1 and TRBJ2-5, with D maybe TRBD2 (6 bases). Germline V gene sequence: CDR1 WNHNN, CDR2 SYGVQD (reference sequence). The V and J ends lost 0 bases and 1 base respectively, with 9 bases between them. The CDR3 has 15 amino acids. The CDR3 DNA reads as TGCGCCAGCAGTGAGTCGATTAGCGGCCAAGAGACCCAGTACTTC. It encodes CASSESISGQETQYF.

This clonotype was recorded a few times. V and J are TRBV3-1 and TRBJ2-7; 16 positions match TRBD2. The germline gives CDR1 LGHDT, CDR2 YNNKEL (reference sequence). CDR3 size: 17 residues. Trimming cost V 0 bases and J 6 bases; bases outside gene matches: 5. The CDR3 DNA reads TGTGCCAGCAGCCAAGATGGGGGACTAGCGGGAGGGCGCGAGCAGTACTTC. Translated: CASSQDGGLAGGREQYF.

CDR3 in DNA: TGCGCCAGCAGCCCAATACTAGCGGACTCGAACACCGGGGAGCTGTTTTTT. Residues: CASSPILADSNTGELFF. V is TRBV5-1 and J is TRBJ2-2; TRBD2 matches 8 bases. The V and J ends lost 4 bases and 0 bases, in that order; junction bases with no gene match: 8. The CDR3 loop spans 17 amino acids. Germline V gene data show CDR1 as SGHRS and CDR2 as YFSETQ.

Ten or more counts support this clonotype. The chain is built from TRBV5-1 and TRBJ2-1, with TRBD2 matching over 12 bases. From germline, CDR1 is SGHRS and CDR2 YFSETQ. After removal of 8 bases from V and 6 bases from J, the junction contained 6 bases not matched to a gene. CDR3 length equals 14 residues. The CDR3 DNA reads TGCGCCAGTAGTATACTAGCGGGAGGCAATGAGCAGTTCTTC. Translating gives CASSILAGGNEQFF.

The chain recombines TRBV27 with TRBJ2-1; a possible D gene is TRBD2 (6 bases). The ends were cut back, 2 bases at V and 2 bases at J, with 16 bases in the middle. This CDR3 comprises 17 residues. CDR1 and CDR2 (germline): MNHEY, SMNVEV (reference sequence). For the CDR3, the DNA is TGTGCCAGCAGTTTAACTTCGGGCGGGACGACCTACAATGAGCAGTTCTTC. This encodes CASSLTSGGTTYNEQFF.